Listed here are 13 T cell receptor beta chains from one sample, sequenced in a study of PD-L1 blockade in urothelial cancer. Produced via immunoSEQ multiplex PCR; TCRdb's table is partial and in-frame only. Found here are tens of thousands of clones, around 86% of them singletons; the top ten hold more than 12%. Time point denoted: pretreatment peripheral blood. Sequenced here: PBMCs, sampled around atezolizumab (anti-PD-L1) treatment. The receptors were sampled from a man in his 60s with urothelial cancer.

This chain joins TRBV7-2 and TRBJ2-5; no clear D gene. There are 13 residues in the CDR3. Deletions cut 5 bases from V and 5 bases from J, with 12 bases between. Germline V gene lookup returns CDR1 SGHTA and CDR2 FQGNSA. In DNA form, the CDR3 reads TGTGCCAGCAGCCCTAGACCCGTCGAGACCCAGTACTTC. Amino acids: CASSPRPVETQYF.

The chain carries TRBV18 and TRBJ2-3; TRBD1 matches at 9 bases. V trimming: 5 bases; J trimming: 13 bases; junction bases outside the gene matches: 16. The length of the CDR3 is 15 residues. Germline V gives CDR1 KGHSH, CDR2 LQKENI. The DNA of the CDR3 is TGTGCCAGCTCAACTTATAAATCGACAGGGGGTTCCGAGTATTTT. Amino acid sequence: CASSTYKSTGGSEYF. The complete variable domain, with remaining parts taken from reference TRBV18 and TRBJ2-3, reads NAGVMQNPRHLVRRRGQEARLRCSPMKGHSHVYWYRQLPEEGLKFMVYLQKENIIDESGMPKERFSAEFPKEGPSILRIQQVVRGDSAAYFCASSTYKSTGGSEYFGPGTRLTVL.

This rearrangement joins TRBV7-2 to TRBJ1-2; 9 bases match TRBD1. Germline loops: CDR1 SGHTA, CDR2 FQGNSA. With 5 bases clipped from V and 4 bases from J, the junction kept 8 bases outside the gene matches. CDR3 length: 15 residues. The DNA of the CDR3 is TGTGCCAGCAGCCCCGGGACAGGGCAAAGCTATGGCTACACCTTC. Protein sequence: CASSPGTGQSYGYTF. Full variable domain (rest looked up from reference TRBV7-2 and TRBJ1-2): GAGVSQSPSNKVTEKGKDVELRCDPISGHTALYWYRQSLGQGLEFLIYFQGNSAPDKSGLPSDRFSAERTGGSVSTLTIQRTQQEDSAVYLCASSPGTGQSYGYTFGSGTRLTVV.

Details on this clone: In the same sample, other DNA sequences code for this CDR3. The V call is TRBV7-6, the J call TRBJ2-7; a possible D gene is TRBD2 (6 bases). The CDR3 runs 13 residues. V lost 3 bases, J lost 0 bases, and 6 bases lay in between. Germline-derived CDR1 and CDR2 are SGHVS and FNYEAQ. CDR3 sequence (DNA): TGTGCCAGCAGCTTCGGGGGCTCCTACGAGCAGTACTTC. It specifies CASSFGGSYEQYF.

V is TRBV7-2 and J is TRBJ2-7, with D hard to call. CDR3 length: 13 residues. V was clipped by 0 bases and J by 2 bases, with 5 bases between them. Looked up from germline, CDR1 is SGHTA and CDR2 is FQGNSA. In nucleotides, the CDR3 is TGTGCCAGCAGCTTAGCGCGGACCTACGAGCAGTACTTC. Translating it yields CASSLARTYEQYF.

The chain combines TRBV7-3 with TRBJ2-3; D is ambiguous. V was shortened by 2 bases and J by 0 bases, with 6 bases between the two germline ends. Germline-derived CDR1 and CDR2 are SGHTA and FQGTGA. This CDR3 spans 14 amino acids. Written as DNA, the CDR3 is TGTGCCAGCAGCTTAGCGCCTAGCACAGATACGCAGTATTTT. This gives the protein CASSLAPSTDTQYF.

The rearrangement links TRBV7-9 to TRBJ1-4, with D maybe TRBD1 (5 bases). V was trimmed by 5 bases and J by 0 bases, leaving 19 bases between them. This CDR3 comprises 18 residues. Germline CDR1 and CDR2: SEHNR and FQNEAQ (reference sequence). The CDR3 is CASSLPRGTPATNEKLFF. CDR3 DNA sequence: TGTGCCAGCAGCCTCCCGCGGGGGACGCCCGCAACTAATGAAAAACTGTTTTTT.

CDR3: CASSYLTGGGEEFF. The DNA for the CDR3 is TGTGCCAGCAGCTACCTAACAGGCGGGGGGGAAGAGTTCTTC. The genes are TRBV7-9 and TRBJ2-1; 9 bases line up with TRBD2. The CDR3 consists of 14 residues. In germline, CDR1 is SEHNR, CDR2 FQNEAQ (reference sequence). The V gene end was trimmed by 4 bases and the J gene end by 14 bases; junction bases not matched to a gene: 12.

J is TRBJ2-1 and V is TRBV27, with 7 bases fitting TRBD2. CDR1 and CDR2 from the germline V gene are MNHEY and SMNVEV (reference sequence). This CDR3 has 16 residues. With 1 base clipped from V and 2 bases from J, the junction kept 5 bases outside the gene matches. The CDR3: CASSLYLRGAYNEQFF. CDR3 nucleotides: TGTGCCAGCAGTTTATATTTACGGGGGGCCTACAATGAGCAGTTCTTC.

V gene TRBV5-6 combines with J gene TRBJ2-7; 8 positions match TRBD1. The CDR3 has 18 amino acids. The germline gives CDR1 SGHDT, CDR2 YYEEEE. Unmatched junction bases numbered 21, after V lost 4 bases and J lost 6 bases. Written as DNA, the CDR3 is TGTGCCAGCAGCCAACGAAGACAGGGGTCTGTAGGTGGGGGCGAGCAGTACTTC. The encoded protein is CASSQRRQGSVGGGEQYF.

This clone was picked up a small number of times. The chain joins TRBV7-9 to TRBJ1-6; D gene uncertain. Germline V gene data show CDR1 as SEHNR and CDR2 as FQNEAQ (reference sequence). There are 12 residues in the CDR3. Deletions cut 4 bases from V and 9 bases from J, with 7 bases between. The CDR3 nucleotides read TGTGCCAGCAGCTCGACAAGTTCACCCCTCCACTTT. This gives the protein CASSSTSSPLHF.

The J gene is TRBJ2-2, the V gene TRBV11-1, with D perhaps TRBD1 (5 bases). This CDR3 comprises 17 residues. The ends were cut back, 2 bases at V and 4 bases at J, with 17 bases in the middle. CDR1 SGHAT and CDR2 FQDESV come from the germline V gene (reference sequence). CDR3 residues: CASSLSLGLVGTGELFF. The CDR3 DNA reads as TGTGCCAGCAGCTTAAGTCTGGGGCTAGTCGGCACCGGGGAGCTGTTTTTT.

The J gene is TRBJ1-5, the V gene TRBV6-1; TRBD1 might be the D (5 bases). Trimming shortened V by 2 bases and J by 6 bases, and 8 bases separated the two germline ends. Germline V gene sequence: CDR1 MNHNS, CDR2 SASEGT. This CDR3 region has 13 residues. Written as DNA, the CDR3 is TGTGCCAGCAGTGAACAGGGTGTTCAGCCCCAGCATTTT. It encodes CASSEQGVQPQHF.